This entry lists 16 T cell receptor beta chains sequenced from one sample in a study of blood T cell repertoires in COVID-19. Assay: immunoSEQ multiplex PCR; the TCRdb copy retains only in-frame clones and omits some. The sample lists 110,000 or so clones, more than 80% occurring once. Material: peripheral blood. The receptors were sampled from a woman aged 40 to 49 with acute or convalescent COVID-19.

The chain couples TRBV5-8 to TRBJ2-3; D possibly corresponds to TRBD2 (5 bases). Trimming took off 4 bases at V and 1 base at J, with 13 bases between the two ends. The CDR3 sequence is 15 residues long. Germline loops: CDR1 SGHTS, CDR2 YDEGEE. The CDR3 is CASSPEGSRTDTQYF. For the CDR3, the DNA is TGTGCCAGCAGCCCCGAGGGTAGCCGCACAGATACGCAGTATTTT.

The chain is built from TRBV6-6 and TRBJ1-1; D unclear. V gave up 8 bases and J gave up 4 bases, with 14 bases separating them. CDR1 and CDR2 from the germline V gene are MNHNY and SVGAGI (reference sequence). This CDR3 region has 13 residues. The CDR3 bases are TGTGCCAGCCATCACATGCCTAGCACTGAAGCTTTCTTT. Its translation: CASHHMPSTEAFF.

The CDR3 bases are TGTGCCAGTAGTCTAGGGACAGGACCTAACTATGGCTACACCTTC. It yields the protein CASSLGTGPNYGYTF. The chain couples TRBV19 to TRBJ1-2; 8 bases map to TRBD1. CDR1 is LNHDA and CDR2 is SQIVND in the germline V gene (reference sequence). Trimming took 5 bases from V and 0 from J; bases not matched to a gene: 5. The length of the CDR3 is 15 residues. The full variable domain, in which reference TRBV19 and TRBJ1-2 provide the parts outside the CDR3, is DGGITQSPKYLFRKEGQNVTLSCEQNLNHDAMYWYRQDPGQGLRLIYYSQIVNDFQKGDIAEGYSVSREKKESFPLTVTSAQKNPTAFYLCASSLGTGPNYGYTFGSGTRLTVV.

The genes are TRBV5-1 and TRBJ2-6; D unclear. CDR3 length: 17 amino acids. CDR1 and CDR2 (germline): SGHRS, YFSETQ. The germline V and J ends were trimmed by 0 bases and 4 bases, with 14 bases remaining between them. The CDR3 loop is CASSLAPPEWGANVLTF. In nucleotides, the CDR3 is TGCGCCAGCAGCTTGGCACCCCCGGAGTGGGGGGCCAACGTCCTGACTTTC.

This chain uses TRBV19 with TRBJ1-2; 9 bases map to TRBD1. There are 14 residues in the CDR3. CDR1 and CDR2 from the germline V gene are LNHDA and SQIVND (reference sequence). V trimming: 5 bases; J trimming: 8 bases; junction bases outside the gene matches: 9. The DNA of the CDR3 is TGTGCCAGTAGTCAGGGACAGGGCCTCTCCGGCTACACCTTC. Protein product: CASSQGQGLSGYTF.

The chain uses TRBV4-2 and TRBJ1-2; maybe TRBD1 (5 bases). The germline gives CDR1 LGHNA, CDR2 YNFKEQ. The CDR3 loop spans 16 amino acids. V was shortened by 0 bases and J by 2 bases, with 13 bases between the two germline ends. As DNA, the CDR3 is TGTGCCAGCAGCCAAGACGGCGGGGCAGAGAACTATGGCTACACCTTC. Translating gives CASSQDGGAENYGYTF.

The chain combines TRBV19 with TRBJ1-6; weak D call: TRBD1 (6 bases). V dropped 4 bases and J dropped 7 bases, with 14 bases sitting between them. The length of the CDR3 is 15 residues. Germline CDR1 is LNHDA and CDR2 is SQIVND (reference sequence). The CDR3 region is CASSRWTVVNSPLHF. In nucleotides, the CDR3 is TGTGCCAGTAGTAGATGGACAGTGGTGAATTCACCCCTCCACTTT.

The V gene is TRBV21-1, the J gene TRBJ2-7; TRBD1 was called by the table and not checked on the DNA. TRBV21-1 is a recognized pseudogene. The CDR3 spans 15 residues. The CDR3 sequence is CASNLTGLSSYEQYF. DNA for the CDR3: TGTGCCAGCAACCTAACAGGGCTAAGCTCCTACGAGCAGTACTTC.

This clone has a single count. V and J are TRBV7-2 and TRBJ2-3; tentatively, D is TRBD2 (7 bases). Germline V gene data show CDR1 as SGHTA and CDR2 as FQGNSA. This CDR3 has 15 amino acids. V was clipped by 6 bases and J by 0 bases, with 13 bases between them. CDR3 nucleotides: TGTGCCAGCAGTTTGGCGGGGGCTAGCACAGATACGCAGTATTTT. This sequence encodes CASSLAGASTDTQYF.

The CDR3 sequence is CASSPAGVVNTEAFF. Written as DNA, the CDR3 is TGTGCCAGCAGCCCCGCCGGGGTAGTGAACACTGAAGCTTTCTTT. The V and J genes are TRBV6-5 and TRBJ1-1, with D unresolved. In germline, CDR1 is MNHEY, CDR2 SVGAGI. The V end was cut by 6 bases, the J end by 0 bases, with 14 bases between. The CDR3 has 15 residues.

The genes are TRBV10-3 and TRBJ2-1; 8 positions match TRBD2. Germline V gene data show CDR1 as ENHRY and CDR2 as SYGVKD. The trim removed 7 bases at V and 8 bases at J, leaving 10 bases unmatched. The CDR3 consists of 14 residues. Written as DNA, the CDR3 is TGTGCCATCAATAGGGGTAGCGGGGTAGATGAGCAGTTCTTC. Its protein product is CAINRGSGVDEQFF.

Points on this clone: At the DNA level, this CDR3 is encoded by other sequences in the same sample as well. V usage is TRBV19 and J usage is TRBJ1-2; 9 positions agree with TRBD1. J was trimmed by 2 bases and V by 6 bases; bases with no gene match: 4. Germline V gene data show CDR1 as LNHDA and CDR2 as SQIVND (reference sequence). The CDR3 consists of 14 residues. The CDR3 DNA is TGTGCCAGTAGCCACAGGGGGCGGAACTATGGCTACACCTTC. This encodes CASSHRGRNYGYTF.

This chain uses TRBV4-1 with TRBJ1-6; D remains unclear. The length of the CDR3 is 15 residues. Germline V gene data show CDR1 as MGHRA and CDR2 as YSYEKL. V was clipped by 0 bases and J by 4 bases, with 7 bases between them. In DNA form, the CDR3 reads TGCGCCAGCAGCCAAGATCAGGATTATAATTCACCCCTCCACTTT. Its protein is CASSQDQDYNSPLHF.

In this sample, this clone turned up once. DNA of the CDR3: TGTGCCAGCTACCGGAGGAATGGGGGCGAAGCTTTCTTT. Translating it yields CASYRRNGGEAFF. The chain is built from TRBV2 and TRBJ1-1; D is perhaps TRBD1 (6 bases). The V gene's germline CDR1 is SNHLY and CDR2 FYNNEI. The CDR3 is made up of 13 amino acids. V shed 8 bases and J shed 8 bases, with 18 bases lying between them.

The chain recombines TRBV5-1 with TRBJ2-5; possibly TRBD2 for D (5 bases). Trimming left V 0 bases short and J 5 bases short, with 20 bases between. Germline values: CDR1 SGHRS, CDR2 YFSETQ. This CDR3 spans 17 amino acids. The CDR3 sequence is CASSLESWGASWETQYF. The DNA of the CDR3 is TGCGCCAGCAGCTTGGAATCGTGGGGAGCGAGTTGGGAGACCCAGTACTTC.

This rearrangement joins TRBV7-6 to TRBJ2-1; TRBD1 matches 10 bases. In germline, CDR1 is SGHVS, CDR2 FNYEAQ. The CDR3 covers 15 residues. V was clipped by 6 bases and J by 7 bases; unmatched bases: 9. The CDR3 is CASSSDRGRLNEQFF. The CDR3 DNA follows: TGTGCCAGCAGTTCGGACAGGGGGAGGTTGAATGAGCAGTTCTTC.